Below, 24 T cell receptor beta chains from the same sample are listed, as sequenced in a study of cytomegalovirus exposure and HLA in healthy donors. Vbeta (60) and Jbeta (13) primers were used in the PCR. Here immunoSEQ multiplex PCR was the method, and the copy in TCRdb shows in-frame clones only, minus some. The table lists some 81,000 clones, 72% of them singletons. Sequenced material: PBMCs. These receptors all stem from a woman aged 40-49 years in good health and CMV-seropositive.

This clone was recorded once. The chain recombines TRBV28 with TRBJ2-7, with D perhaps matching TRBD2 (6 bases). CDR3 length equals 15 residues. Trimming cost V 7 bases and J 3 bases, with 19 bases left between them. From germline, CDR1 is MDHEN and CDR2 SYDVKM. For the CDR3, the DNA is TGTGCCAGCACCACCGGGGGTACCCCCCTCTACGAGCAGTACTTC. Protein product: CASTTGGTPLYEQYF. Full variable domain (missing parts from reference TRBV28 and TRBJ2-7): DVKVTQSSRYLVKRTGEKVFLECVQDMDHENMFWYRQDPGLGLRLIYFSYDVKMKEKGDIPEGYSVSREKKERFSLILESASTNQTSMYLCASTTGGTPLYEQYFGPGTRLTVT.

Regarding this clone: The sample holds other DNA sequences that translate to the same CDR3. The rearrangement uses TRBV2 and TRBJ1-1; D perhaps matches TRBD1 (6 bases). Germline CDR1 SNHLY, CDR2 FYNNEI. Between the trimmed V and J ends, which lost 4 bases and 4 bases, there was a span of 13 bases. CDR3 length: 14 residues. CDR3 loop: CASSGQELGTEAFF. The CDR3 DNA reads TGTGCCAGCAGTGGACAGGAGCTCGGCACTGAAGCTTTCTTT.

This clone has a count of ten or more. The chain combines TRBV27 with TRBJ1-1, with D possibly TRBD1 on 5 matching bases. V gave up 2 bases and J gave up 4 bases, with 8 bases separating them. Germline V gene lookup returns CDR1 MNHEY and CDR2 SMNVEV (reference sequence). This CDR3 has 13 amino acids. CDR3 amino acids: CASSLGGTTEAFF. CDR3 DNA sequence: TGTGCCAGCAGTTTAGGGGGGACCACTGAAGCTTTCTTT.

This clone has just one count. The genes are TRBV2 and TRBJ2-2; D call uncertain. Deletions cut 6 bases from V and 4 bases from J, with 9 bases between. The CDR3 has 13 amino acids. Germline-derived CDR1 and CDR2 are SNHLY and FYNNEI. CDR3: CASRASSTGELFF. The CDR3 DNA reads as TGTGCCAGCAGAGCCTCAAGCACCGGGGAGCTGTTTTTT.

The chain carries TRBV28 and TRBJ1-6; D is ambiguous. V lost 2 bases, J lost 7 bases, and 9 bases lay in between. The CDR3 is made up of 14 amino acids. The V gene's germline CDR1 is MDHEN and CDR2 SYDVKM. The CDR3 nucleotides are TGTGCCAGCAGTTTAGGTGGAGGGAATTCACCCCTCCACTTT. The encoded protein is CASSLGGGNSPLHF.

The chain has TRBV12-5 and TRBJ1-5; 10 nucleotides match TRBD1. V lost 6 bases, J lost 4 bases, and 3 bases stayed unmatched. Germline V gene lookup returns CDR1 LGHNT and CDR2 FRNRAP. The CDR3 extends over 14 amino acids. CDR3 in amino acids: CASGTGQGNQPQHF. The DNA for the CDR3 is TGTGCTAGTGGGACGGGACAGGGGAATCAGCCCCAGCATTTT.

The chain joins TRBV7-9 to TRBJ2-7; D unresolved. This CDR3 spans 14 amino acids. V was shortened by 5 bases and J by 3 bases, with 14 bases between the two germline ends. Per the germline V gene, CDR1 is SEHNR and CDR2 is FQNEAQ (reference sequence). The CDR3 DNA sequence: TGTGCCAGCAGCGCCGAAAGTCCTATCTACGAGCAGTACTTC. This translates into CASSAESPIYEQYF.

This clone was seen many times. The chain recombines TRBV4-1 with TRBJ1-1; D possibly corresponds to TRBD1 (6 bases). In germline, CDR1 is MGHRA, CDR2 YSYEKL. The CDR3 length is 16 residues. The V gene lost 2 bases and the J gene lost 2 bases, with 15 bases spanning the gap. The chain's CDR3 is CASSQHLGQFNTEAFF. For the CDR3, the DNA is TGCGCCAGCAGCCAACACTTAGGACAGTTTAACACTGAAGCTTTCTTT.

The rearrangement joins TRBV19 to TRBJ1-1, with TRBD1 matching over 7 bases. This CDR3 is built from 15 residues. CDR1 is LNHDA, CDR2 SQIVND, per germline (reference sequence). Losses at the gene ends were 6 bases for V and 5 bases for J; bases not matched to a gene: 12. CDR3 in amino acids: CASSHLPDRRTEAFF. As DNA, the CDR3 is TGTGCCAGTAGCCATTTACCGGACAGGAGAACTGAAGCTTTCTTT. Filled out from reference TRBV19 and TRBJ1-1, the complete variable domain reads DGGITQSPKYLFRKEGQNVTLSCEQNLNHDAMYWYRQDPGQGLRLIYYSQIVNDFQKGDIAEGYSVSREKKESFPLTVTSAQKNPTAFYLCASSHLPDRRTEAFFGQGTRLTVV.

The genes are TRBV9 and TRBJ2-5, with unresolved D. This CDR3 is 13 amino acids long. The V gene lost 1 base and the J gene lost 3 bases, with 7 bases spanning the gap. Germline values: CDR1 SGDLS, CDR2 YYNGEE. This CDR3 reads CASSVSQEETQYF. As DNA, the CDR3 is TGTGCCAGCAGCGTAAGCCAGGAAGAGACCCAGTACTTC.

The rearrangement uses TRBV6-1 and TRBJ2-2; D unresolved. The CDR3 length is 14 residues. V was pared by 6 bases and J by 10 bases, with 18 bases between. Germline V gene lookup returns CDR1 MNHNS and CDR2 SASEGT. CDR3 sequence: CASRRRGFGVELFF. CDR3 DNA sequence: TGTGCCAGCAGGAGGCGAGGATTCGGCGTGGAGCTGTTTTTT.

The V gene is TRBV10-1, the J gene TRBJ2-1; 13 nucleotides line up with TRBD2. The ends lost 6 bases at V and 4 bases at J; junction bases unmatched: 6. This CDR3 is 16 amino acids long. Per the germline V gene, CDR1 is WNHNN and CDR2 is SYGVQD (reference sequence). CDR3 residues: CASSPGTSGVYNEQFF. The CDR3 DNA sequence: TGCGCCAGCAGCCCCGGGACTAGCGGGGTATACAATGAGCAGTTCTTC.

The V gene is TRBV5-4, the J gene TRBJ2-5; 8 bases are shared with TRBD2. Germline-derived CDR1 and CDR2 are SGHNT and YYREEE (reference sequence). The CDR3 runs 15 residues. V gave up 1 base and J gave up 5 bases; unmatched junction bases: 7. The DNA of the CDR3 is TGTGCCAGCAGCTTGACGGGAGGGGGGAGGGAGACCCAGTACTTC. This sequence encodes CASSLTGGGRETQYF. The variable domain in full, completed from reference TRBV5-4 and TRBJ2-5, reads ETGVTQSPTHLIKTRGQQVTLRCSSQSGHNTVSWYQQALGQGPQFIFQYYREEENGRGNFPPRFSGLQFPNYSSELNVNALELDDSALYLCASSLTGGGRETQYFGPGTRLLVL.

Sample share makes this clone medium-sized. The rearrangement uses TRBV6-5 and TRBJ1-2, with 7 bases fitting TRBD1. This CDR3 is built from 14 residues. CDR1 is MNHEY and CDR2 is SVGAGI in the germline V gene. V lost 2 bases and J lost 8; bases outside the gene matches: 8. The CDR3 DNA follows: TGTGCCAGCAGTTACGTCCCTGACAGGGCGGGCTACACCTTC. This sequence encodes CASSYVPDRAGYTF.

The chain is built from TRBV7-9 and TRBJ1-1, with D unclear. Trimming left V 5 bases short and J 1 base short, with 8 bases between. The CDR3 spans 13 residues. Per germline, CDR1 SEHNR and CDR2 FQNEAQ (reference sequence). The CDR3, as DNA: TGTGCCAGCAGCCTAAATTCGAACACTGAAGCTTTCTTT. It codes for CASSLNSNTEAFF.

In its sample, this clone was seen a few times. The genes are TRBV6-6 and TRBJ1-4; TRBD1 might be the D (6 bases). V was shortened by 11 bases and J by 7 bases, with 17 bases between the two germline ends. There are 13 residues in the CDR3. Germline CDR1 reads MNHNY; CDR2 reads SVGAGI (reference sequence). The CDR3 nucleotides are TGTGCCGGGCAGGGGCCGGGGAGTGAAAAACTGTTTTTT. Residues: CAGQGPGSEKLFF.

As concerns this clone: The sample holds other DNA sequences that translate to the same CDR3. V and J are TRBV7-9 and TRBJ1-2, with TRBD1 matching 8 bases. Trimming took 5 bases from V and 2 from J; bases not matched to a gene: 4. Looked up from germline, CDR1 is SEHNR and CDR2 is FQNEAQ (reference sequence). The CDR3 contains 14 residues. The CDR3 coding sequence is TGTGCCAGCAGCAACAGGGGGATAAACTATGGCTACACCTTC. It yields the protein CASSNRGINYGYTF.

This chain connects TRBV5-8 to TRBJ2-7; tentative D call: TRBD1 (5 bases). Germline V gene sequence: CDR1 SGHTS, CDR2 YDEGEE. V was shortened by 3 bases and J by 5 bases, with 12 bases between the two germline ends. This CDR3 is 13 amino acids long. For the CDR3, the DNA is TGTGCCAGCAGCTCCTCAGGGCACAACGAGCAGTACTTC. Translating it yields CASSSSGHNEQYF. The full variable domain, in which reference TRBV5-8 and TRBJ2-7 provide the parts outside the CDR3, is EAGVTQSPTHLIKTRGQQATLRCSPISGHTSVYWYQQALGLGLQFLLWYDEGEERNRGNFPPRFSGRQFPNYSSELNVNALELEDSALYLCASSSSGHNEQYFGPGTRLTVT.

This rearrangement joins TRBV6-1 to TRBJ2-1; 9 bases agree with TRBD1. This CDR3 region has 13 residues. Germline V gives CDR1 MNHNS, CDR2 SASEGT. The trim removed 6 bases at V and 9 bases at J, leaving 6 bases unmatched. The CDR3 reads CASSWDRAGEQFF. CDR3 DNA: TGTGCCAGCAGCTGGGACAGGGCGGGTGAGCAGTTCTTC.

In its sample, this clone was seen a few times. The CDR3 DNA reads TGTGCCAGCAGCCAAGGGACTTATCTCCCAGATACGCAGTATTTT. It specifies CASSQGTYLPDTQYF. The chain uses TRBV6-5 and TRBJ2-3; weak D call: TRBD2 (6 bases). CDR3 size: 15 residues. V was trimmed by 6 bases and J by 4 bases, leaving 17 bases between them. CDR1 is MNHEY, CDR2 SVGAGI, per germline.

This rearrangement joins TRBV7-8 to TRBJ2-2, with D perhaps TRBD1 (5 bases). The V and J ends lost 2 bases and 5 bases respectively, with 12 bases between them. Looked up from germline, CDR1 is SGHVS and CDR2 is FQNEAQ. The CDR3 runs 15 residues. CDR3 loop: CASSLNGATTGELFF. In nucleotides, the CDR3 is TGTGCCAGCAGCTTAAATGGGGCTACAACCGGGGAGCTGTTTTTT.

This clone has more than one count but fewer than ten. The chain carries TRBV6-5 and TRBJ2-1; no clear D gene. The CDR3 is made up of 14 amino acids. Deletions cut 0 bases from V and 5 bases from J, with 8 bases between. CDR1 is MNHEY and CDR2 is SVGAGI in the germline V gene. This chain's CDR3 is CASSYSEFNNEQFF. CDR3 DNA sequence: TGTGCCAGCAGTTACTCGGAGTTTAACAATGAGCAGTTCTTC.

The genes are TRBV9 and TRBJ2-5; 7 bases match TRBD1. CDR1 is SGDLS and CDR2 is YYNGEE in the germline V gene. This CDR3 is 15 amino acids long. After removal of 0 bases from V and 0 bases from J, the junction contained 2 bases not matched to a gene. The CDR3: CASSVGRGYQETQYF. The CDR3 DNA reads as TGTGCCAGCAGCGTAGGCAGGGGGTACCAAGAGACCCAGTACTTC.

The chain combines TRBV5-1 with TRBJ1-1, with D tentatively TRBD1 (5 bases). The germline V gene has CDR1 SGHRS and CDR2 YFSETQ. Trimming removed 4 bases from V and 0 bases from J, with 13 bases in between. The CDR3 length is 15 residues. CDR3 sequence: CASSPQGTLNTEAFF. The CDR3 DNA follows: TGCGCCAGCAGCCCTCAGGGAACCTTGAACACTGAAGCTTTCTTT.